The 14 T cell receptor beta chains listed next were all sequenced from one sample in a study of identical twins. TCRdb reanalysed the 5' RACE reads using MiXCR and keeps one entry per CDR3 protein. The table includes 1,800,000 or so distinct CDR3 sequences, roughly a third detected once. The sequencing input was cord blood. The receptor source for this set is a newborn girl in good health.

Only a few counts were recorded for this clonotype. At one boundary the junction diverges from the germline segment, which might be a read error. The chain links TRBV25-1 to TRBJ2-1; D may match TRBD1 or TRBD2 (5 bases each). CDR1 and CDR2 (germline): MGHDK, SYGVNS. The CDR3 runs 15 residues. The chain's CDR3 is CGSSIAGSSYNEQFF. The DNA for the CDR3 is TGTGGCAGCAGTATCGCAGGGAGCTCCTACAATGAGCAGTTCTTC. Combining the CDR3 with reference TRBV25-1 and TRBJ2-1 gives the whole variable domain EADIYQTPRYLVIGTGKKITLECSQTMGHDKMYWYQQDPGMELHLIHYSYGVNSTEKGDLSSESTVSRIRTEHFPLTLESARPSHTSQYLCGSSIAGSSYNEQFFGPGTRLTVL.

This clonotype was observed a few times. This rearrangement joins TRBV6-6 to TRBJ2-1, with D maybe TRBD1 (5 bases). Trimming removed 4 bases at V and 12 bases at J, with 13 bases between. Germline values: CDR1 MNHNY, CDR2 SVGAGI (reference sequence). CDR3 length equals 12 residues. DNA of the CDR3: TGTGCCAGCAGTTTTACAGGTGTGGGGCAGTTCTTC. It is translated as CASSFTGVGQFF.

The V call is TRBV9, the J call TRBJ2-3; 15 bases map to TRBD2. The CDR3 runs 17 residues. Trimming cost V 4 bases and J 5 bases; bases outside gene matches: 8. Germline assignment: CDR1 SGDLS and CDR2 YYNGEE. CDR3 coding DNA: TGTGCCAGCAGCTTTCAGGGACTAGCGGGAGGAAGAGATACGCAGTATTTT. Its protein is CASSFQGLAGGRDTQYF.

The J gene is TRBJ1-4, the V gene TRBV30, with 12 bases identical to TRBD1. V was clipped by 5 bases and J by 9 bases; unmatched bases: 4. Germline V lookup: CDR1 GTSNPN, CDR2 SVGIG (reference sequence). CDR3 length: 13 amino acids. This chain's CDR3 is CAWSGTGGQKLFF. The CDR3 region has the DNA TGTGCCTGGTCCGGGACAGGGGGCCAAAAACTGTTTTTT.

The chain employs TRBV12-3 or TRBV12-4 and TRBJ2-5; D is possibly TRBD2 (7 bases). The CDR3 has 17 amino acids. Trimming removed 5 bases at V and 5 bases at J, with 24 bases between. The chain's CDR3 is CASSPGLGGHNEETQYF. For the CDR3, the DNA is TGTGCCAGCAGTCCAGGGTTGGGGGGGCATAACGAGGAGACCCAGTACTTC.

This clonotype was counted a few times. The V call is TRBV5-1, the J call TRBJ2-4; 12 bases match TRBD2. The CDR3 has 16 residues. Germline V gene data show CDR1 as SGHRS and CDR2 as YFSETQ. The J segment lost 6 bases and the V segment lost 0 bases, leaving 4 bases of the junction unmatched. The CDR3, as DNA: TGCGCCAGCAGCTTGGTACTAGCGGGAGGCGGAAACATTCAGTACTTC. Residues: CASSLVLAGGGNIQYF.

The genes are TRBV6-6 and TRBJ2-6; no firm D call. CDR1 is MNHNY and CDR2 is SVGAGI in the germline V gene (reference sequence). The ends were cut back, 4 bases at V and 4 bases at J, with 8 bases in the middle. The CDR3 loop spans 14 amino acids. CDR3 protein: CASSFEAGANVLTF. In nucleotides, the CDR3 is TGTGCCAGCAGTTTTGAGGCCGGGGCCAACGTCCTGACTTTC.

This chain joins TRBV4-2 and TRBJ2-2, with 7 bases lining up with TRBD1. With 3 bases clipped from V and 0 bases from J, the junction kept 7 bases outside the gene matches. CDR3 length: 17 amino acids. In germline, CDR1 is LGHNA, CDR2 YNFKEQ. The CDR3 spells CASSHIRQGANTGELFF. CDR3 nucleotides: TGTGCCAGCAGCCATATCAGACAGGGCGCGAACACCGGGGAGCTGTTTTTT.

The rearrangement uses TRBV7-9 and TRBJ1-1, with TRBD1 as a possible D gene (6 bases). The length of the CDR3 is 16 residues. Between the trimmed V and J ends, which lost 2 bases and 8 bases, there was a span of 21 bases. From germline, CDR1 is SEHNR and CDR2 FQNEAQ (reference sequence). The CDR3 region is CASSLKATGSGEEAFF. The CDR3 DNA sequence: TGTGCCAGCAGCTTAAAGGCGACGGGCTCAGGGGAGGAAGCTTTCTTT.

CDR3 in amino acids: CASSDAKGATNEKLFF. The CDR3 DNA sequence: TGCGCCAGCAGTGACGCGAAGGGGGCAACTAATGAAAAACTGTTTTTT. The chain joins TRBV10-2 to TRBJ1-4; weak D call: TRBD1 (6 bases). Trimming pared 3 bases from V and 0 bases from J, leaving 11 bases between. CDR3 length: 16 residues. The germline V gene has CDR1 WSHSY and CDR2 SAAADI.

The chain carries TRBV6-6 and TRBJ1-5, with 9 bases fitting TRBD1. The CDR3 runs to 16 residues. In germline, CDR1 is MNHNY, CDR2 SVGAGI (reference sequence). The trim removed 4 bases at V and 0 bases at J, leaving 4 bases unmatched. The CDR3 loop reads CASSSPGQGSNQPQHF. The CDR3 DNA is TGTGCCAGCAGTTCTCCGGGACAGGGTAGCAATCAGCCCCAGCATTTT.

This clonotype appeared many times. The rearrangement uses TRBV7-8 and TRBJ2-3; D gene ambiguous. Germline V gene lookup returns CDR1 SGHVS and CDR2 FQNEAQ. Deletions cut 2 bases from V and 0 bases from J, with 6 bases between. CDR3 length equals 14 residues. The CDR3 reads CASSLPSSTDTQYF. The CDR3 DNA is TGTGCCAGCAGCTTACCTTCGAGCACAGATACGCAGTATTTT.

J is TRBJ2-1 and V is TRBV20-1; 11 bases fit TRBD2. The CDR3 has 15 residues. V shed 0 bases, J shed 5 bases, and the junction held 3 bases outside the gene matches. Germline CDR1 reads DFQATT; CDR2 reads SNEGSKA (reference sequence). CDR3 in amino acids: CSARDPTSGNNEQFF. CDR3 coding DNA: TGCAGTGCTAGAGACCCGACTAGCGGGAACAATGAGCAGTTCTTC.

This chain connects TRBV7-9 to TRBJ2-1; the D gene is possibly TRBD2 (6 bases). Looked up from germline, CDR1 is SEHNR and CDR2 is FQNEAQ (reference sequence). The CDR3 contains 15 residues. V dropped 1 base and J dropped 4 bases, with 11 bases sitting between them. In DNA form, the CDR3 reads TGTGCCAGCAGCTTAGTGGAGGGTATTTACAATGAGCAGTTCTTC. This codes for CASSLVEGIYNEQFF.